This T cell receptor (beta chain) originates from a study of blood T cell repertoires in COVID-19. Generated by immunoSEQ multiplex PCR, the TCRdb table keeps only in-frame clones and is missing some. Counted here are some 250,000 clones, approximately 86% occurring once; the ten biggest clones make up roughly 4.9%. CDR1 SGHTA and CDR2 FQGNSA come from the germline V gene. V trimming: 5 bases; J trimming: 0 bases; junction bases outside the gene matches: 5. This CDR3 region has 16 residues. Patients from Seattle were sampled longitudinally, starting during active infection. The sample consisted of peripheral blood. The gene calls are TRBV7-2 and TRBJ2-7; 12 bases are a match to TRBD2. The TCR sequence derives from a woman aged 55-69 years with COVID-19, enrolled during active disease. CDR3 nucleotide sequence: TGTGCCAGCAGCACCAGACTAGCGGGAGTCTCCTACGAGCAGTACTTC. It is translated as CASSTRLAGVSYEQYF. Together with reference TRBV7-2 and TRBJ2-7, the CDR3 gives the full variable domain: GAGVSQSPSNKVTEKGKDVELRCDPISGHTALYWYRQSLGQGLEFLIYFQGNSAPDKSGLPSDRFSAERTGGSVSTLTIQRTQQEDSAVYLCASSTRLAGVSYEQYFGPGTRLTVT.